These 22 T cell receptor beta chains originate from one sample sequenced in a study of CD8+ T cells in alopecia areata. TCR sequencing used cDNA made by reverse transcription of extracted RNA. TCRdb's copy holds only in-frame clones and misses some; the assay was immunoSEQ multiplex PCR. The sample has about 200,000 clones, more than 50% seen once. The specimen sequenced was CD8+ T cells sorted from blood. These receptors all stem from a human donor in good health.

This clone was recorded once. J is TRBJ1-2 and V is TRBV29-1; 10 bases line up with TRBD1. Germline assignment: CDR1 SQVTM and CDR2 ANQGSEA. V shed 7 bases and J 6 bases; nucleotides not matched to a gene: 8. This CDR3 is built from 13 residues. CDR3 coding DNA: TGCAGCGATGACGGGACAGGGGATAATGGCTACACCTTC. Its translation: CSDDGTGDNGYTF.

With respect to this clone: Different DNA sequences within this sample yield the same CDR3. This rearrangement joins TRBV5-1 to TRBJ2-7, with 11 bases lining up with TRBD1. This CDR3 has 14 residues. Unmatched junction bases numbered 4, after V lost 4 bases and J lost 4 bases. The germline V gene has CDR1 SGHRS and CDR2 YFSETQ. CDR3 sequence (DNA): TGCGCCAGCAGCCCCGGACAGGGGGCTTACGAGCAGTACTTC. Translated: CASSPGQGAYEQYF.

This clone has more than one count but fewer than ten. The chain combines TRBV6-5 with TRBJ1-2; perhaps TRBD1 as D (6 bases). Germline lookup yields CDR1 MNHEY and CDR2 SVGAGI. V was cut by 5 bases and J by 9 bases, with 13 bases left in between. There are 12 residues in the CDR3. CDR3 protein: CASSGQSMRYTF. As DNA, the CDR3 is TGTGCCAGCAGTGGACAGTCGATGCGCTACACCTTC.

This clone was detected only once. This sequence joins TRBV29-1 and TRBJ2-3; the D gene is possibly TRBD1 (6 bases). V lost 6 bases, J lost 0 bases, and 10 bases lay in between. Germline V gene data show CDR1 as SQVTM and CDR2 as ANQGSEA. This CDR3 comprises 13 residues. The CDR3 DNA reads as TGCAGCGTAGGGGACAAAAGCACAGATACGCAGTATTTT. As protein: CSVGDKSTDTQYF.

The genes are TRBV29-1 and TRBJ1-1; a possible D gene is TRBD1 (5 bases). CDR1 and CDR2 (germline): SQVTM, ANQGSEA. V was pared by 6 bases and J by 2 bases, with 13 bases between. CDR3 size: 13 residues. Here the CDR3 reads CSVRRGENTEAFF. The CDR3 DNA reads as TGCAGCGTCCGCCGGGGCGAAAACACTGAAGCTTTCTTT.

The sample holds a few counts of this clone. At the DNA level, this CDR3 is encoded by other sequences in the same sample as well. V usage is TRBV5-1 and J usage is TRBJ2-7; 9 nucleotides match TRBD1. V lost 0 bases and J lost 2; bases outside the gene matches: 0. Per the germline V gene, CDR1 is SGHRS and CDR2 is YFSETQ. CDR3 length equals 14 residues. CDR3 sequence: CASSLGQGAYEQYF. DNA of the CDR3: TGCGCCAGCAGCTTGGGACAGGGGGCCTACGAGCAGTACTTC.

The CDR3 loop reads CASRPTVGPSTTGELFF. CDR3 DNA sequence: TGTGCCAGCAGACCAACGGTGGGTCCCTCGACCACCGGGGAGCTGTTTTTT. The V call is TRBV7-9, the J call TRBJ2-2; D not resolved. The CDR3 runs 17 residues. V lost 6 bases and J lost 4, with 21 bases in between. Germline V gene lookup returns CDR1 SEHNR and CDR2 FQNEAQ (reference sequence).

The CDR3 loop is CASSWASSGAGWDIQYF. As DNA, the CDR3 is TGTGCCAGCAGCTGGGCTTCTAGCGGGGCCGGATGGGACATTCAGTACTTC. The chain recombines TRBV7-8 with TRBJ2-4, with 9 bases lining up with TRBD2. CDR1 and CDR2 from the germline V gene are SGHVS and FQNEAQ. The CDR3 is made up of 17 amino acids. The junction had 15 bases not matched to a gene; V was cut back by 4 bases and J by 8 bases.

The J gene is TRBJ2-7, the V gene TRBV29-1; 7 nucleotides align to TRBD1. The V and J ends lost 7 bases and 4 bases, in that order; junction bases with no gene match: 13. Germline V gives CDR1 SQVTM, CDR2 ANQGSEA. There are 14 residues in the CDR3. CDR3 DNA sequence: TGCAGCGGAACATGGACAGGCGAAGGATACGAGCAGTACTTC. This encodes CSGTWTGEGYEQYF.

This chain joins TRBV7-9 and TRBJ2-1; the D call may be TRBD1 or TRBD2 (5 bases each). V lost 0 bases, J lost 4 bases, and 7 bases lay in between. CDR1 is SEHNR, CDR2 FQNEAQ, per germline (reference sequence). CDR3 length: 14 residues. As DNA, the CDR3 is TGTGCCAGCAGCTTAGCGGGGGAATACAATGAGCAGTTCTTC. Residues: CASSLAGEYNEQFF.

The V and J genes are TRBV2 and TRBJ2-7; 11 bases map to TRBD2. The CDR3 consists of 16 residues. With V trimmed by 5 bases and J by 7 bases, 13 bases remained unmatched. CDR1 is SNHLY and CDR2 is FYNNEI in the germline V gene. The CDR3, as DNA: TGTGCCAGCAGTCCCCGACTAGCGGGGCTATCCGGAGAGCAGTACTTC. This encodes CASSPRLAGLSGEQYF. Drawing the rest from reference TRBV2 and TRBJ2-7, the complete variable domain is EPEVTQTPSHQVTQMGQEVILRCVPISNHLYFYWYRQILGQKVEFLVSFYNNEISEKSEIFDDQFSVERPDGSNFTLKIRSTKLEDSAMYFCASSPRLAGLSGEQYFGPGTRLTVT.

V and J are TRBV5-1 and TRBJ2-7, with 7 nucleotides matching TRBD1. Germline assignment: CDR1 SGHRS and CDR2 YFSETQ. This CDR3 has 14 residues. With 0 bases clipped from V and 4 bases from J, the junction kept 4 bases outside the gene matches. The CDR3 sequence: CASSLDRGAYEQYF. In nucleotides, the CDR3 is TGCGCCAGCAGCTTGGACAGGGGAGCGTACGAGCAGTACTTC.

This clone was seen a few times. V usage is TRBV7-9 and J usage is TRBJ2-5; unclear D gene. Per the germline V gene, CDR1 is SEHNR and CDR2 is FQNEAQ (reference sequence). Deletions cut 1 base from V and 9 bases from J, with 6 bases between. CDR3 length equals 11 residues. The CDR3 reads CASSLGDPQYF. The CDR3 DNA reads TGTGCCAGCAGCTTAGGGGATCCCCAGTACTTC.

This clone has more than one count but fewer than ten. The chain uses TRBV11-2 and TRBJ1-2; D gene uncertain. The CDR3 totals 13 residues. Per the germline V gene, CDR1 is SGHAT and CDR2 is FQNNGV. V shed 4 bases and J shed 8 bases, with 14 bases lying between them. Written as DNA, the CDR3 is TGTGCCAGCAGCTACCCGTCTCCTGGAGGCTACACCTTC. Amino acid sequence: CASSYPSPGGYTF.

This CDR3 reads CAWSNGQTLNQPQHF. CDR3 DNA: TGTGCCTGGAGTAATGGACAGACTTTAAATCAGCCCCAGCATTTT. V is TRBV30 and J is TRBJ1-5; possibly TRBD1 for D (6 bases). CDR3 length: 15 residues. V was trimmed by 2 bases and J by 4 bases, leaving 15 bases between them. CDR1 and CDR2 from the germline V gene are GTSNPN and SVGIG (reference sequence).

This chain joins TRBV5-6 and TRBJ2-7; a possible D gene is TRBD2 (6 bases). V was shortened by 4 bases and J by 1 base, with 12 bases between the two germline ends. The CDR3 contains 14 residues. The V gene's germline CDR1 is SGHDT and CDR2 YYEEEE. The CDR3 is CASSGRAGSYEQYF. The CDR3 DNA follows: TGTGCCAGCAGCGGCCGGGCGGGGTCCTACGAGCAGTACTTC. Supplemented by reference TRBV5-6 and TRBJ2-7, the full variable domain reads DAGVTQSPTHLIKTRGQQVTLRCSPKSGHDTVSWYQQALGQGPQFIFQYYEEEERQRGNFPDRFSGHQFPNYSSELNVNALLLGDSALYLCASSGRAGSYEQYFGPGTRLTVT.

The rearrangement uses TRBV9 and TRBJ1-2; D possibly corresponds to TRBD1 (6 bases). The V and J ends lost 4 bases and 0 bases respectively, with 10 bases between them. Germline values: CDR1 SGDLS, CDR2 YYNGEE. The CDR3 is made up of 14 amino acids. The CDR3: CASSNRDTNYGYTF. The CDR3 nucleotides are TGTGCCAGCAGCAATCGGGACACTAACTATGGCTACACCTTC.

The chain links TRBV19 to TRBJ2-1; D is possibly TRBD2 (5 bases). The CDR3 extends over 11 amino acids. V lost 4 bases and J lost 10, with 8 bases in between. CDR1 and CDR2 (germline): LNHDA, SQIVND (reference sequence). CDR3 nucleotides: TGTGCCAGTAGTACAAGAGGGGAGCAGTTCTTC. It is translated as CASSTRGEQFF.

V gene TRBV7-9 combines with J gene TRBJ2-7, with D unresolved. The CDR3 is made up of 15 amino acids. Germline V gene sequence: CDR1 SEHNR, CDR2 FQNEAQ (reference sequence). V was trimmed by 4 bases and J by 6 bases, leaving 19 bases between them. The CDR3 loop reads CASSSTETGPREQYF. DNA of the CDR3: TGTGCCAGCAGCTCGACGGAAACGGGCCCCCGCGAGCAGTACTTC. Full variable domain (remainder filled in from reference TRBV7-9 and TRBJ2-7): DTGVSQNPRHKITKRGQNVTFRCDPISEHNRLYWYRQTLGQGPEFLTYFQNEAQLEKSRLLSDRFSAERPKGSFSTLEIQRTEQGDSAMYLCASSSTETGPREQYFGPGTRLTVT.

This chain links TRBV5-4 with TRBJ2-1; D remains ambiguous. V lost 1 base, J lost 1 base, and 0 bases lay in between. Per germline, CDR1 SGHNT and CDR2 YYREEE (reference sequence). CDR3 size: 12 residues. CDR3 sequence: CASSLSYNEQFF. The DNA of the CDR3 is TGTGCCAGCAGCTTGTCCTACAATGAGCAGTTCTTC.

This clone was seen ten or more times. The chain employs TRBV2 and TRBJ1-2; D is possibly TRBD1 (6 bases). The CDR3 is 12 amino acids. CDR1 and CDR2 (germline): SNHLY, FYNNEI. V gave up 6 bases and J gave up 6 bases, with 11 bases separating them. The CDR3: CASSASGDGYTF. CDR3 coding DNA: TGTGCCAGCAGCGCTTCAGGGGATGGCTACACCTTC.

The chain is built from TRBV4-1 and TRBJ1-6; a possible D gene is TRBD1 (5 bases). This CDR3 has 14 amino acids. V shed 3 bases and J shed 14 bases, with 17 bases lying between them. The V gene's germline CDR1 is MGHRA and CDR2 YSYEKL. The CDR3 DNA reads as TGCGCCAGCAGCCAGGGGGAGGGACTGACAGCCCTCCACTTT. It encodes CASSQGEGLTALHF.